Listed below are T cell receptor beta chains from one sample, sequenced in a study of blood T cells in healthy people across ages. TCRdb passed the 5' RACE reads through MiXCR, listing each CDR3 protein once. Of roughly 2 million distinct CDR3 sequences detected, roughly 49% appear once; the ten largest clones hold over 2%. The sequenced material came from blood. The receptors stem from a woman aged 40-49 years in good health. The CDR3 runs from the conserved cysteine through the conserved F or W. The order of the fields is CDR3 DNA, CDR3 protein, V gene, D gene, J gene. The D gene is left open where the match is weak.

CDR3 DNA: TGCAGTGCTAGGAGGACTAGCGGGGAAGAGACCCAGTACTTC; CDR3 protein: CSARRTSGEETQYF; V gene: TRBV20-1; D gene: TRBD2; J gene: TRBJ2-5
CDR3 DNA: TGCAGTGCTAGGTTTAGGGACTACAATGAGCAGTTCTTC; CDR3 protein: CSARFRDYNEQFF; V gene: TRBV20-1; D gene: NA; J gene: TRBJ2-1
CDR3 DNA: TGCAGTGCTAGAGGTGGTCACGTTGGCGGGGGGGCGGGAAACATTCAGTACTTC; CDR3 protein: CSARGGHVGGGAGNIQYF; V gene: TRBV20-1; D gene: TRBD2; J gene: TRBJ2-4
CDR3 DNA: TGCAGCGTTGGTGGGGGGGGGGCCACAGATACGCAGTATTTT; CDR3 protein: CSVGGGGATDTQYF; V gene: TRBV29-1; D gene: NA; J gene: TRBJ2-3
CDR3 DNA: TGCAGCGTTCGAATTAGTACAGGTTACTCCTACAATGAGCGGTTCTTC; CDR3 protein: CSVRISTGYSYNERFF; V gene: TRBV29-1; D gene: NA; J gene: TRBJ2-1
CDR3 DNA: TGTGCCAGCAGTTCAGACAGTTCAAGGGCCTACGAGCAGTACTTC; CDR3 protein: CASSSDSSRAYEQYF; V gene: TRBV27; D gene: NA; J gene: TRBJ2-7
CDR3 DNA: TGTGCCAGCAGCCACAGGCGGGGGGACAATGAGCAGTTCTTC; CDR3 protein: CASSHRRGDNEQFF; V gene: TRBV7-9; D gene: TRBD2; J gene: TRBJ2-1
CDR3 DNA: TGCAGTGCTCGTGGAGGGCCGGTAGGGGCCCAGTACTTC; CDR3 protein: CSARGGPVGAQYF; V gene: TRBV20-1; D gene: NA; J gene: TRBJ2-5
CDR3 DNA: TGCAGTGCCGGATCCGACTACAGGGGCGTTGCAACTAATGAAAAACTGTTTTTT; CDR3 protein: CSAGSDYRGVATNEKLFF; V gene: TRBV20-1; D gene: TRBD1; J gene: TRBJ1-4
CDR3 DNA: TGTGCCAGCAGTGAACGTTCCCGGAGTGATGGCTACACCTTC; CDR3 protein: CASSERSRSDGYTF; V gene: TRBV2; D gene: NA; J gene: TRBJ1-2